This T cell receptor beta chain was sequenced for a study of OX40 agonist ivuxolimab in advanced cancers. Study at large: Dose-escalation cases comprised hepatocellular carcinoma, melanoma, renal cell or head and neck cancer.

V shed 7 bases, J shed 5 bases, and the junction held 4 bases outside the gene matches. The germline CDR1 and CDR2 sequences are SQVTM and ANQGSEA. The CDR3 sequence is 11 residues long. Here immunoSEQ multiplex PCR was the method, and the copy in TCRdb shows in-frame clones only, minus some. The data contain approximately 84,000 clones, 75% to 95% of them singletons. This material consisted of CD4+ or CD8+ T cells sorted from blood, taken in a trial of the OX40 agonist ivuxolimab. The V call is TRBV29-1, the J call TRBJ1-1; TRBD1 matches 7 bases. The TCR comes from an adult with an advanced solid tumor such as melanoma, head and neck, liver or kidney cancer. This CDR3 reads CSGRGWTEAFF. In DNA, the CDR3 is TGCAGCGGCAGGGGGTGGACTGAAGCTTTCTTT. Drawing the rest from reference TRBV29-1 and TRBJ1-1, the complete variable domain is SAVISQKPSRDICQRGTSLTIQCQVDSQVTMMFWYRQQPGQSLTLIATANQGSEATYESGFVIDKFPISRPNLTFSTLTVSNMSPEDSSIYLCSGRGWTEAFFGQGTRLTVV.